A single sample gave rise to the 20 T cell receptor beta chains below, sequenced in a study of CD8 T cells in Susac syndrome. RNA in amounts of roughly 0.5 to 1 ug was reverse transcribed with random hexamers. A single record per CDR3 protein comes from TCRdb applying MiXCR to the immunoSEQ multiplex PCR reads. Among about 290,000 distinct CDR3 sequences listed, 70% to 90% were seen once. The sample consisted of CD8+ T cells from PBMCs. The origin of the receptors is a human donor with multiple sclerosis.

The chain recombines TRBV30 with TRBJ1-1; the D gene is possibly TRBD1 (5 bases). Trimming took off 1 base at V and 4 bases at J, with 10 bases between the two ends. The CDR3 runs 13 residues. Germline V gene lookup returns CDR1 GTSNPN and CDR2 SVGIG (reference sequence). The CDR3 reads CAWSAGDGTEAFF. CDR3 in DNA: TGTGCCTGGAGTGCGGGGGATGGCACTGAAGCTTTCTTT. Using reference TRBV30 and TRBJ1-1 for the parts outside the CDR3, the full variable domain is SQTIHQWPATLVQPVGSPLSLECTVEGTSNPNLYWYRQAAGRGLQLLFYSVGIGQISSEVPQNLSASRPQDRQFILSSKKLLLSDSGFYLCAWSAGDGTEAFFGQGTRLTVV.

This rearrangement joins TRBV27 to TRBJ2-1; 10 bases fit TRBD2. The CDR3 covers 18 residues. With 0 bases clipped from V and 4 bases from J, the junction kept 9 bases outside the gene matches. Per the germline V gene, CDR1 is MNHEY and CDR2 is SMNVEV (reference sequence). CDR3 nucleotide sequence: TGTGCCAGCAGTTTATCGGGAGGGACTAGCGCCTTATACAATGAGCAGTTCTTC. Amino acids: CASSLSGGTSALYNEQFF.

The V gene is TRBV27, the J gene TRBJ1-2; D remains unclear. Trimming took 3 bases from V and 8 from J, leaving 13 bases between them. There are 13 residues in the CDR3. CDR1 and CDR2 (germline): MNHEY, SMNVEV (reference sequence). CDR3 sequence: CASSFAGMGGYTF. CDR3 in DNA: TGTGCCAGCAGTTTCGCGGGGATGGGAGGCTACACCTTC.

The chain uses TRBV7-9 and TRBJ2-5, with D perhaps TRBD1 (6 bases). Germline loops: CDR1 SEHNR, CDR2 FQNEAQ (reference sequence). Trimming took 4 bases from V and 0 from J, leaving 15 bases between them. This CDR3 comprises 16 residues. The chain's CDR3 is CASSSLGGSYQETQYF. CDR3 nucleotide sequence: TGTGCCAGCAGCTCCCTAGGGGGATCGTACCAAGAGACCCAGTACTTC.

CDR3: CASSVGRDQPQHF. The CDR3 DNA reads as TGTGCCAGTAGTGTGGGGCGGGATCAGCCCCAGCATTTT. The chain couples TRBV19 to TRBJ1-5, with D tentatively TRBD1 (5 bases). Per germline, CDR1 LNHDA and CDR2 SQIVND (reference sequence). This CDR3 spans 13 amino acids. V gave up 5 bases and J gave up 5 bases, with 10 bases separating them.

The CDR3 DNA sequence: TGTGCCAGCAGTTCCGGGACAAAAAATGAAAAACTGTTTTTT. It is translated as CASSSGTKNEKLFF. This sequence joins TRBV27 and TRBJ1-4; perhaps TRBD1 as D (6 bases). Germline CDR1 is MNHEY and CDR2 is SMNVEV (reference sequence). Trimming took off 4 bases at V and 5 bases at J, with 11 bases between the two ends. This CDR3 contains 14 residues.

The rearrangement joins TRBV20-1 to TRBJ2-7; D may correspond to TRBD1 or TRBD2 (5 bases each). Trimming cost V 1 base and J 3 bases, with 22 bases left between them. The V gene's germline CDR1 is DFQATT and CDR2 SNEGSKA (reference sequence). This CDR3 spans 17 amino acids. In DNA form, the CDR3 reads TGCAGTGCTAGAGCGATAGACGGGACCGTCAGTTACTACGAGCAGTACTTC. Protein: CSARAIDGTVSYYEQYF.

The chain carries TRBV19 and TRBJ2-6; unclear D gene. The V gene's germline CDR1 is LNHDA and CDR2 SQIVND (reference sequence). V was trimmed by 3 bases and J by 0 bases, leaving 9 bases between them. The CDR3 contains 16 residues. DNA of the CDR3: TGTGCCAGTAGTATTCCACTCAGCTCTGGGGCCAACGTCCTGACTTTC. Residues: CASSIPLSSGANVLTF.

This chain links TRBV3-1 with TRBJ1-3; D is possibly TRBD1 (5 bases). Germline CDR1 is LGHDT and CDR2 is YNNKEL (reference sequence). Trimming removed 3 bases from V and 4 bases from J, with 10 bases in between. The CDR3 is 14 amino acids. CDR3 nucleotides: TGTGCCAGCAGCCAGGGGGGTAGCGGAAACACCATATATTTT. It codes for CASSQGGSGNTIYF.

The V and J genes are TRBV7-2 and TRBJ2-1, with TRBD2 identical over 10 bases. Germline assignment: CDR1 SGHTA and CDR2 FQGNSA. This CDR3 region has 16 residues. With 3 bases clipped from V and 1 base from J, the junction kept 3 bases outside the gene matches. CDR3 protein: CASSLGLALSYNEQFF. As DNA, the CDR3 is TGTGCCAGCAGCTTGGGACTAGCGTTATCCTACAATGAGCAGTTCTTC.

The chain has TRBV6-2 or TRBV6-3 and TRBJ2-1; TRBD2 aligns across 7 bases. This CDR3 region has 13 residues. Trimming cost V 8 bases and J 1 base; bases outside gene matches: 2. Germline V gene lookup returns CDR1 MNHEY and CDR2 SVGEGT. CDR3 DNA sequence: TGTGCCAGCCTAGCGGATTCCTACAATGAGCAGTTCTTC. Residues: CASLADSYNEQFF.

The chain joins TRBV20-1 to TRBJ2-1; 7 positions match TRBD2. Germline CDR1 is DFQATT and CDR2 is SNEGSKA (reference sequence). J was trimmed by 1 base and V by 3 bases; bases with no gene match: 9. This CDR3 is 16 amino acids long. The CDR3 region has the DNA TGCAGTGCTAGGGACGGGGCGGGGGAGTCCTACAATGAGCAGTTCTTC. This sequence encodes CSARDGAGESYNEQFF.

The gene calls are TRBV30 and TRBJ1-1; D possibly corresponds to TRBD1 (6 bases). The germline gives CDR1 GTSNPN, CDR2 SVGIG (reference sequence). With 4 bases removed from V and 4 bases from J, the gap between germline ends came to 13 bases. CDR3 length equals 13 residues. CDR3 amino acids: CAWIWGPGTEAFF. The DNA of the CDR3 is TGTGCCTGGATTTGGGGGCCTGGCACTGAAGCTTTCTTT.

The chain joins TRBV20-1 to TRBJ2-6; 8 bases line up with TRBD1. Losses at the gene ends were 1 base for V and 4 bases for J; bases not matched to a gene: 9. The V gene's germline CDR1 is DFQATT and CDR2 SNEGSKA (reference sequence). The CDR3 sequence is 17 residues long. This CDR3 is CSARGQGALTGANVLTF. The CDR3 region has the DNA TGCAGTGCTAGAGGGCAGGGGGCGCTTACCGGGGCCAACGTCCTGACTTTC.

Only one count was recorded for this clonotype. The J gene is TRBJ2-2, the V gene TRBV12-3 or TRBV12-4, with 9 nucleotides matching TRBD2. J lost 5 bases, V lost 6 bases, and 10 bases had no gene match. This CDR3 spans 16 amino acids. Here the CDR3 reads CASRGTSWARTGELFF. In DNA form, the CDR3 reads TGTGCCAGCAGGGGGACTAGCTGGGCGAGAACCGGGGAGCTGTTTTTT.

This clonotype turned up a few times. The chain recombines TRBV4-2 with TRBJ2-7, with D possibly TRBD2 on 5 matching bases. The CDR3 runs to 16 residues. Germline CDR1 reads LGHNA; CDR2 reads YNFKEQ. Trimming cost V 1 base and J 0 bases, with 13 bases left between them. The CDR3 sequence: CASSQAEGQSSYEQYF. CDR3 bases: TGTGCCAGCAGCCAAGCAGAGGGCCAAAGCTCCTACGAGCAGTACTTC.

The CDR3 region is CASSLVVGGTDTQYF. CDR3 nucleotides: TGTGCCAGCAGCTTAGTCGTGGGGGGCACAGATACGCAGTATTTT. The V and J genes are TRBV11-3 and TRBJ2-3; D could derive from TRBD1 or TRBD2 (5 bases each). From germline, CDR1 is SGHNT and CDR2 YENEEA. The length of the CDR3 is 15 residues. V dropped 1 base and J dropped 1 base, with 9 bases sitting between them.

The genes are TRBV7-6 and TRBJ1-1, with D perhaps matching TRBD1 (6 bases). The germline V gene encodes CDR1 SGHVS and CDR2 FNYEAQ. The CDR3 consists of 12 residues. The V and J ends lost 2 bases and 11 bases respectively, with 12 bases between them. CDR3 in amino acids: CASSLTDRSAFF. The CDR3 nucleotides read TGTGCCAGCAGCTTAACGGACAGATCCGCTTTCTTT.

This chain joins TRBV11-1 and TRBJ2-1; no firm D call. Trimming removed 3 bases at V and 6 bases at J, with 12 bases between. This CDR3 is 14 amino acids long. Germline loops: CDR1 SGHAT, CDR2 FQDESV (reference sequence). The CDR3 is CASSLVGSGNEQFF. The CDR3 DNA follows: TGTGCCAGCAGCTTGGTGGGTTCGGGCAATGAGCAGTTCTTC. The full variable domain, its missing parts supplied by reference TRBV11-1 and TRBJ2-1, is EAEVAQSPRYKITEKSQAVAFWCDPISGHATLYWYRQILGQGPELLVQFQDESVVDDSQLPKDRFSAERLKGVDSTLKIQPAELGDSAMYLCASSLVGSGNEQFFGPGTRLTVL.

This clonotype was counted once. The chain has TRBV19 and TRBJ2-7; D is possibly TRBD1 (6 bases). V dropped 4 bases and J dropped 5 bases, with 12 bases sitting between them. The germline V gene encodes CDR1 LNHDA and CDR2 SQIVND (reference sequence). CDR3 length equals 13 residues. The CDR3 sequence: CASSTLTGNEQYF. The CDR3 region has the DNA TGTGCCAGTAGTACCCTTACAGGGAACGAGCAGTACTTC.